This T cell receptor (beta chain) was documented in a study of T cells in Graves' hyperthyroidism and ophthalmopathy. Study findings and constraints: Most thyroid clonotypes expanded above 0.001 were also detected in blood.

Amplification of TCR beta CDR3 regions used RNA as the template. Using the HTBI primer set, a first-round RT-PCR was run on the TCR CDR3. TCRdb ran MiXCR on the multiplex PCR reads and lists one entry per CDR3 protein. The table shows approximately 150,000 distinct CDR3 sequences, with less than 10% occurring only once. Together with thyroid ultrasound, orbital computed tomography, serum thyroxine and TRAb, clinical symptoms were used for diagnoses. This clonotype appeared many times. Its antigen is currently unknown. The CDR3 contains 15 residues. V lost 5 bases and J lost 6; bases outside the gene matches: 9. In germline, CDR1 is MNHEY, CDR2 SMNVEV (reference sequence).

Sequenced sample: blood. This sequence originates from a woman younger than 30 with Graves' hyperthyroidism that later progressed to Graves' ophthalmopathy. The chain joins TRBV27 to TRBJ2-7, with TRBD2 matching over 11 bases. The CDR3 DNA is TGTGCCAGCAGTGCCACACTAGCGGGAGTAAGCGAGCAGTACTTC. It codes for CASSATLAGVSEQYF.